The rows below give T cell receptor beta chains drawn from one sample of a study of cytomegalovirus exposure and HLA in healthy donors. The method was immunoSEQ multiplex PCR; TCRdb's version includes in-frame clones alone and lacks a portion of them. The table records some 180,000 clones, 76% of them present only once. Sequencing used PBMCs. The receptors shown here come from a young woman in good health and CMV-seropositive. The CDR3 runs from the conserved cysteine through the conserved F or W. D genes are given only for firm matches. Size tells how often a clone was seen (once, few, many) or the class of an expanded clone, and some rows leave it out.

>TRBV11-2|NA|NA|TRBJ2-2
TGTGCCAGCAGCTTAGAAGGCGGGGCCAGGAGCGGGGAGCTGTTTTTT
CASSLEGGARSGELFF
>TRBV30|NA|TRBD1|TRBJ2-6
TGTGCCTGGAGTATAGAACAGGGGGTGACCAACGTCCTGACTTTC
CAWSIEQGVTNVLTF
>TRBV4-3|NA|NA|TRBJ2-3
TGCGCCAGCAGCCAAGATGTAAGGGGGATGAGGAAGTATTTT
CASSQDVRGMRKYF
>TRBV28|NA|NA|TRBJ2-5
TGTGCCAGCAGCCGCTTGTGGCAGGGGAAGACCCAGTACTTC
CASSRLWQGKTQYF
>TRBV7-9|NA|TRBD1|TRBJ2-4
TGTGCCAGCAGCTTACCCGGGACAGACAAAAACAGTCAGTACTTC
CASSLPGTDKNSQYF
>TRBV4-3|NA|TRBD1|TRBJ2-2
TGCGCCAGCAGCCAACGGGACAGGTCTGGCGGGGAGCTGTTTTTT
CASSQRDRSGGELFF
>TRBV7-2|few|TRBD1|TRBJ1-2
TGTGCCAGCAGTCCTGAACAGGGGGCTTATGGCTACACCTTC
CASSPEQGAYGYTF
>TRBV7-6|NA|NA|TRBJ2-2
TGTGCCAGCAGCTTAGTCGGGGGAGAAGCCTACACCGGGGAGCTGTTTTTT
CASSLVGGEAYTGELFF
>TRBV5-6|few|TRBD1|TRBJ1-4
TGTGCCAGCAGGGGGACAGGGGAGGGTGAAAAACTGTTTTTT
CASRGTGEGEKLFF
>TRBV27|NA|TRBD2|TRBJ2-5
TGTGCCAGCAGTCCGGGGACTAGCGGGGCGGAGACCCAGTACTTC
CASSPGTSGAETQYF
>TRBV10-3|NA|TRBD1|TRBJ2-2
TGTGCCATCAGTGACCAGGGACAGGACACCGGGGAGCTGTTTTTT
CAISDQGQDTGELFF
>TRBV5-6|once|NA|TRBJ2-3
TGTGCCAGCACCCGTGGAGGTAGTGGTGGGACAGATACGCAGTATTTT
CASTRGGSGGTDTQYF
>TRBV7-2|NA|TRBD1|TRBJ1-1
TGTGCCAGCAGCTCAGCAGGGACAGCCACTGAAGCTTTCTTT
CASSSAGTATEAFF
>TRBV18|NA|TRBD1|TRBJ1-5
TGTGCCAGCTCACCACCGGGACAGGACAATCAGCCCCAGCATTTT
CASSPPGQDNQPQHF
>TRBV7-9|NA|NA|TRBJ1-4
TGTGCCAGCAGCTTTAGCCAGTCAACTAATGAAAAACTGTTTTTT
CASSFSQSTNEKLFF
>TRBV11-3|NA|NA|TRBJ2-2
TGTGCCAGCAGCTTCGGGGGACTGCTCTTTAACACCGGGGAGCTGTTTTTT
CASSFGGLLFNTGELFF
>TRBV19|NA|NA|TRBJ2-7
TGTGCCAGTAGTAGCCCCTCAGGGATTGAGCAGTACTTC
CASSSPSGIEQYF
>TRBV19|NA|NA|TRBJ1-4
TGTGCCAGTAGTTCGCCAGGGGAAATTGCGGAAAAACTGTTTTTT
CASSSPGEIAEKLFF
>TRBV6-4|NA|NA|TRBJ2-1
TGTGCCAGCAGTGTAGCTCCCCGGGTCGGTGAGCAGTTCTTC
CASSVAPRVGEQFF
>TRBV5-5|NA|NA|TRBJ2-7
TGTGCCAGCAGCTTGAACAGGGGGGGCGACGAGCAGTACTTC
CASSLNRGGDEQYF
>TRBV19|once|NA|TRBJ1-5
TGTGCCAGTAGTACAGGACAATTTCAGCCCCAGCATTTT
CASSTGQFQPQHF
>TRBV10-2|NA|TRBD1|TRBJ2-3
TGCGCCAGCAGCGACTCCGGGACAGGGTCTCATTCGCAGTATTTT
CASSDSGTGSHSQYF
>TRBV19|NA|NA|TRBJ1-2
TGTGCCAGTAGGGCCTCGGGGGGCGATGGCTACACCTTC
CASRASGGDGYTF
>TRBV4-3|NA|TRBD1|TRBJ1-2
TGCGCCAGCAGCCAAAGGGGGACAGGGGGAGCGCCCGTAAGGGGTGGCTACACCTTC
CASSQRGTGGAPVRGGYTF
>TRBV19|NA|TRBD2|TRBJ2-5
TGTGCCAGTAGTCCGTGGAGCGGGGGAGAGACCCAGTACTTC
CASSPWSGGETQYF
>TRBV7-9|NA|NA|TRBJ1-3
TGTGCCAGCAGCTTTTCGACGGGAGGGTCTGGAAACACCATATATTTT
CASSFSTGGSGNTIYF
>TRBV7-8|few|TRBD2|TRBJ2-1
TGTGCCAGCAGCTCAGAGCGGGGGGTCGAGCAGTTCTTC
CASSSERGVEQFF
>TRBV25-1|few|NA|TRBJ2-3
TGTGCCAGGGGTCGGGTTCTCGGCCGGCGGGATACGCAGTATTTT
CARGRVLGRRDTQYF
>TRBV4-3|NA|TRBD2|TRBJ2-7
TGCGCCAGCAGCCTCTGGGGTCGGGGGGGAGCGGACGAGCAGTACTTC
CASSLWGRGGADEQYF
>TRBV5-4|NA|NA|TRBJ2-7
TGTGCCAGCAGCTTGGAAGGGGGAGGGGACTACGAGCAGTACTTC
CASSLEGGGDYEQYF
>TRBV6-5|NA|TRBD1|TRBJ1-2
TGTGCCAGCAGTCGGACAGGGTATGGCTACACCTTC
CASSRTGYGYTF
>TRBV2|once|NA|TRBJ2-1
TGTGCCAGCAGTGAACCTCAGGTGCCGTACAATGAGCAGTTCTTC
CASSEPQVPYNEQFF
>TRBV18|NA|TRBD1|TRBJ2-7
TGTGCCAGCTCACTACGACAGGGTGACGAGCAGTACTTC
CASSLRQGDEQYF
>TRBV25-1|NA|NA|TRBJ2-6
TGTGCCAGCAGAACCTCGCCAGGGGACCCATCTGGGGCCAACGTCCTGACTTTC
CASRTSPGDPSGANVLTF
>TRBV15|few|NA|TRBJ2-4
TGTGCCACCAGCAGTGATAGGGGCTACATTCAGTACTTC
CATSSDRGYIQYF
>TRBV30|NA|TRBD1|TRBJ1-4
TGTGCCTGCACCTCAGGGGGTTCGGGTGAAAAACTGTTTTTT
CACTSGGSGEKLFF
>TRBV6-6|NA|TRBD1|TRBJ2-1
TGTGCCAGCAGAGCGGACAGGACCTACAATGAGCAGTTCTTC
CASRADRTYNEQFF
>TRBV5-1|NA|NA|TRBJ2-1
TGCGCCAGCAGCTCGGGACAAAGCTCCTACAATGAGCAGTTCTTC
CASSSGQSSYNEQFF
>TRBV5-8|NA|NA|TRBJ1-2
TGTGCCAGCAGATCTCAGGGGAACTATGGCTACACCTTC
CASRSQGNYGYTF
>TRBV13|few|NA|TRBJ2-6
TGTGCCAGCAGCTTAGAGGACAACTCTGGGGCCAACGTCCTGACTTTC
CASSLEDNSGANVLTF